Presented here are 15 T cell receptor beta chains from one specimen sequenced in a study of T cells in localized non-small cell lung cancer. Assay used: immunoSEQ multiplex PCR; TCRdb lists only in-frame clones, some missing. The sample lists around 90,000 clones; around 81% were seen once. This material consisted of PBMCs, taken before any cancer treatment. These receptors all stem from a man aged 40 to 70 with stage II squamous cell lung carcinoma.

This rearrangement joins TRBV6-6 to TRBJ2-7; the D gene is possibly TRBD1 (5 bases). The V gene's germline CDR1 is MNHNY and CDR2 SVGAGI (reference sequence). The V gene lost 7 bases and the J gene lost 3 bases, with 16 bases spanning the gap. The CDR3 has 14 amino acids. CDR3: CASTPTGRVYEQYF. The CDR3 nucleotides read TGTGCCAGCACCCCTACAGGCAGGGTCTACGAGCAGTACTTC.

V usage is TRBV7-9 and J usage is TRBJ1-1; D call uncertain. CDR3 length: 12 amino acids. Germline V gene data show CDR1 as SEHNR and CDR2 as FQNEAQ (reference sequence). Trimming shortened V by 2 bases and J by 6 bases, and 7 bases separated the two germline ends. CDR3 sequence reads: CASSLSAAEAFF. CDR3 DNA sequence: TGTGCCAGCAGCTTATCGGCGGCTGAAGCTTTCTTT.

CDR3 sequence: CASSLGVYEQYF. CDR3 nucleotides: TGTGCCAGCAGCTTGGGAGTTTACGAGCAGTACTTC. V and J are TRBV5-8 and TRBJ2-7; D remains unclear. V gave up 0 bases and J gave up 4 bases, with 5 bases separating them. Germline V gives CDR1 SGHTS, CDR2 YDEGEE. The CDR3 loop spans 12 amino acids.

V usage is TRBV6-1 and J usage is TRBJ2-3; D remains ambiguous. The V end lost 1 base, the J end lost 8 bases, and 1 base lay between the germline ends. Germline CDR1 and CDR2: MNHNS and SASEGT. This CDR3 contains 10 residues. The CDR3 DNA reads as TGTGCCAGCAGTGAAGTTACGCAGTATTTT. It translates to CASSEVTQYF.

V is TRBV5-1 and J is TRBJ1-4; weak D call: TRBD1 (6 bases). Trimming cost V 4 bases and J 6 bases, with 16 bases left between them. This CDR3 has 15 amino acids. The germline V gene has CDR1 SGHRS and CDR2 YFSETQ. CDR3 amino acids: CASSTSSGTYEKLFF. For the CDR3, the DNA is TGCGCCAGCAGCACTTCAAGCGGGACATATGAAAAACTGTTTTTT.

This rearrangement joins TRBV6-1 to TRBJ2-3, with TRBD1 matching 7 bases. The length of the CDR3 is 14 residues. The germline CDR1 and CDR2 sequences are MNHNS and SASEGT. The V segment lost 6 bases and the J segment 0 bases; nucleotides outside the gene matches: 3. The CDR3 DNA reads as TGTGCCAGCAGGGGACAGCCGAGCACAGATACGCAGTATTTT. Translation: CASRGQPSTDTQYF.

The chain joins TRBV6-5 to TRBJ1-5; D gene uncertain. This CDR3 is built from 13 residues. Germline loops: CDR1 MNHEY, CDR2 SVGAGI. V was clipped by 2 bases and J by 6 bases, with 8 bases between them. The CDR3, as DNA: TGTGCCAGCAGTTACAATCAGGTTCAGCCCCAGCATTTT. Encoded protein: CASSYNQVQPQHF.

This chain joins TRBV30 and TRBJ2-1, with 11 nucleotides matching TRBD2. With 4 bases clipped from V and 3 bases from J, the junction kept 2 bases outside the gene matches. The CDR3 totals 14 residues. From germline, CDR1 is GTSNPN and CDR2 SVGIG (reference sequence). CDR3 DNA sequence: TGTGCCTGGATTGGGACTAGCGGCTACAATGAGCAGTTCTTC. Translation gives CAWIGTSGYNEQFF.

This clone has just one count. The V gene is TRBV28, the J gene TRBJ2-7; 15 positions agree with TRBD2. The CDR3 runs to 16 residues. CDR1 MDHEN and CDR2 SYDVKM come from the germline V gene. Trimming took 8 bases from V and 6 from J; bases not matched to a gene: 11. CDR3 amino acids: CASCPGLAGGGSEQYF. CDR3 bases: TGTGCCAGCTGCCCGGGACTAGCGGGAGGAGGGAGCGAGCAGTACTTC.

This rearrangement joins TRBV5-1 to TRBJ1-1; D is uncertain. Germline V gives CDR1 SGHRS, CDR2 YFSETQ. Trimming took off 0 bases at V and 1 base at J, with 7 bases between the two ends. There are 14 residues in the CDR3. The CDR3 region is CASSLDSPNTEAFF. The CDR3 region has the DNA TGCGCCAGCAGCTTGGACAGCCCGAACACTGAAGCTTTCTTT.

This clone has just one count. V gene TRBV18 combines with J gene TRBJ1-2; possible D gene TRBD1, 6 bases. The V gene's germline CDR1 is KGHSH and CDR2 LQKENI. This CDR3 contains 14 residues. V was shortened by 3 bases and J by 6 bases, with 14 bases between the two germline ends. The CDR3 here is CASSPQRDRNGYTF. The DNA for the CDR3 is TGTGCCAGCTCACCCCAGAGAGACAGGAATGGCTACACCTTC.

The gene calls are TRBV4-2 and TRBJ2-2; unclear D gene. V shed 0 bases and J shed 3 bases, with 8 bases lying between them. The CDR3 length is 15 residues. From germline, CDR1 is LGHNA and CDR2 YNFKEQ. The CDR3 region is CASSQDWSYTGELFF. CDR3 bases: TGTGCCAGCAGCCAAGACTGGTCCTACACCGGGGAGCTGTTTTTT.

This chain links TRBV2 with TRBJ2-3; unclear D gene. Trimming shortened V by 1 base and J by 3 bases, and 8 bases separated the two germline ends. CDR1 is SNHLY, CDR2 FYNNEI, per germline. This CDR3 contains 14 residues. CDR3 in amino acids: CASSEGAGTDTQYF. Here the CDR3 DNA reads TGTGCCAGCAGTGAAGGAGCTGGGACAGATACGCAGTATTTT.

The chain employs TRBV9 and TRBJ2-7; D perhaps matches TRBD2 (6 bases). There are 15 residues in the CDR3. Per germline, CDR1 SGDLS and CDR2 YYNGEE. V gave up 0 bases and J gave up 0 bases, with 10 bases separating them. The CDR3 spells CASSVDDGSSYEQYF. The CDR3 DNA reads TGTGCCAGCAGCGTAGATGACGGGAGCTCCTACGAGCAGTACTTC. Drawing the rest from reference TRBV9 and TRBJ2-7, the complete variable domain is DSGVTQTPKHLITATGQRVTLRCSPRSGDLSVYWYQQSLDQGLQFLIQYYNGEERAKGNILERFSAQQFPDLHSELNLSSLELGDSALYFCASSVDDGSSYEQYFGPGTRLTVT.

This clone came up a few times. J is TRBJ1-1 and V is TRBV7-8; D might be TRBD1 (5 bases). V dropped 5 bases and J dropped 4 bases, with 8 bases sitting between them. This CDR3 region has 12 residues. From germline, CDR1 is SGHVS and CDR2 FQNEAQ. The CDR3 sequence is CASSQGVTEAFF. For the CDR3, the DNA is TGTGCCAGCAGCCAGGGTGTCACTGAAGCTTTCTTT.